The following is a T cell receptor (beta chain) sequence with its context. Antigen specificity is unknown. This specimen belongs to a study of cytomegalovirus exposure and HLA in healthy donors. Study-wide points: Among the CMV-associated chains, a few were confirmed in vitro as specific for CMV antigens.

PCR used 60 Vbeta primers and 13 Jbeta primers. Sequencing was performed with immunoSEQ multiplex PCR; in TCRdb, only in-frame clones are kept and a portion is missing. The sample holds roughly 150,000 clones, roughly 80% seen once. The CDR3 runs to 18 residues. Trimming left V 2 bases short and J 1 base short, with 24 bases between. Germline CDR1 and CDR2: GTSNPN and SVGIG (reference sequence). The receptor was isolated from a young man in good health and CMV-seropositive. The sequenced material came from PBMCs. V is TRBV30 and J is TRBJ2-7; no definite D call. The CDR3 coding sequence is TGTGCCTGGAGTCGCCCAGACTCAACGAGACTTAAGTCCTACGAGCAGTACTTC. This codes for CAWSRPDSTRLKSYEQYF. The full variable domain, its missing parts supplied by reference TRBV30 and TRBJ2-7, is SQTIHQWPATLVQPVGSPLSLECTVEGTSNPNLYWYRQAAGRGLQLLFYSVGIGQISSEVPQNLSASRPQDRQFILSSKKLLLSDSGFYLCAWSRPDSTRLKSYEQYFGPGTRLTVT.